Following are 12 T cell receptor beta chains from one sample sequenced in a study of STAT3 mutations in large granular lymphocyte leukemia. Whole-study results and caveats: In T-cell large granular lymphocyte leukemia, about half of patients showed multiple immunodominant subclonotypes.

What these receptors recognize is not known. The repertoire was sequenced with immunoSEQ multiplex PCR; TCRdb's copy has only in-frame clones and lacks some. The sample has roughly 40,000 clones; approximately 90% are singletons. Sequencing was performed on PBMCs. Receptors originate from a human donor with T large granular lymphocyte leukemia. Some clones in this sample may be carry-over from other donors' samples.

The chain uses TRBV10-3 and TRBJ2-7, with 7 bases lining up with TRBD1. V gave up 7 bases and J gave up 3 bases; unmatched junction bases: 6. The length of the CDR3 is 13 residues. Germline V lookup: CDR1 ENHRY, CDR2 SYGVKD. The CDR3, as DNA: TGTGCCATCACCCGGGACAGCCTCTACGAGCAGTACTTC. Residues: CAITRDSLYEQYF.

The rearrangement links TRBV9 to TRBJ2-5; a possible D gene is TRBD1 (6 bases). The CDR3 loop spans 14 amino acids. Deletions cut 0 bases from V and 5 bases from J, with 11 bases between. Germline CDR1 and CDR2: SGDLS and YYNGEE. CDR3 DNA sequence: TGTGCCAGCAGCGTAGCTTTGAGGGGGGAGACCCAGTACTTC. Protein sequence: CASSVALRGETQYF.

The J gene is TRBJ1-2, the V gene TRBV12-5; TRBD1 is a possible D gene (5 bases). This CDR3 comprises 13 residues. The ends were cut back, 2 bases at V and 4 bases at J, with 8 bases in the middle. Germline V gene sequence: CDR1 LGHNT, CDR2 FRNRAP. CDR3 DNA: TGTGCTAGTGGTTTGTCAGGGTCCTATGGCTACACCTTC. Amino acid sequence: CASGLSGSYGYTF.

The chain couples TRBV1 to TRBJ2-5; the D call TRBD2 from the table was never checked on the DNA. TRBV1 is recorded as a pseudogene. The CDR3 extends over 17 amino acids. CDR3 sequence reads: CTSSQPKLAGGKETQYF. The CDR3, as DNA: TGCACCAGCAGCCAACCGAAACTAGCGGGGGGGAAAGAGACCCAGTACTTC.

The chain combines TRBV5-1 with TRBJ2-3; the D gene could be TRBD1 or TRBD2 (6 bases each). The CDR3 spans 16 residues. The V gene's germline CDR1 is SGHRS and CDR2 YFSETQ. The V end was cut by 0 bases, the J end by 2 bases, with 13 bases between. The CDR3 nucleotides are TGCGCCAGCAGCTTGGGGGGTACGGGGGCCACAGATACGCAGTATTTT. Translated, it gives CASSLGGTGATDTQYF. The full variable domain, in which reference TRBV5-1 and TRBJ2-3 provide the parts outside the CDR3, is KAGVTQTPRYLIKTRGQQVTLSCSPISGHRSVSWYQQTPGQGLQFLFEYFSETQRNKGNFPGRFSGRQFSNSRSEMNVSTLELGDSALYLCASSLGGTGATDTQYFGPGTRLTVL.

The rearrangement uses TRBV1 and TRBJ2-7; the table's D call, TRBD2, was not checked against the DNA. TRBV1 is an annotated pseudogene. The CDR3 is 16 residues long. The DNA for the CDR3 is TGCACCAGCAGCCGCAGGGTAGCGGGGGGGCCGTACGAGCAGTACGTC. This translates into CTSSRRVAGGPYEQYV.

This clone was observed a handful of times. The CDR3 protein is CASSQEGARNQPQHF. The CDR3 DNA sequence: TGCGCCAGCAGCCAAGAGGGTGCGAGAAATCAGCCCCAGCATTTT. This chain connects TRBV4-1 to TRBJ1-5; no firm D call. V was shortened by 0 bases and J by 4 bases, with 10 bases between the two germline ends. The CDR3 contains 15 residues. The germline gives CDR1 MGHRA, CDR2 YSYEKL.

The chain combines TRBV11-2 with TRBJ1-5; no clear D. Trimming pared 1 base from V and 3 bases from J, leaving 10 bases between. Germline V lookup: CDR1 SGHAT, CDR2 FQNNGV. The CDR3 is made up of 15 amino acids. Here the CDR3 reads CASSLGTRPNQPQHF. CDR3 bases: TGTGCCAGCAGCTTAGGAACCCGCCCCAATCAGCCCCAGCATTTT.

In this sample, this clone turned up once. CDR3 region: CASSLTLPSNQPQHF. The CDR3 bases are TGTGCCAGCAGTTTGACCCTCCCGAGCAATCAGCCCCAGCATTTT. The chain has TRBV28 and TRBJ1-5, with unresolved D. The CDR3 has 15 amino acids. Looked up from germline, CDR1 is MDHEN and CDR2 is SYDVKM. The V and J ends lost 3 bases and 1 base respectively, with 10 bases between them.

This sequence joins TRBV11-2 and TRBJ1-2, with 10 bases lining up with TRBD1. The V segment lost 4 bases and the J segment 6 bases; nucleotides outside the gene matches: 5. The germline V gene has CDR1 SGHAT and CDR2 FQNNGV. This CDR3 spans 14 amino acids. The CDR3 protein is CASSSRDRGDGYTF. The CDR3, as DNA: TGTGCCAGCAGCTCCAGGGACAGGGGCGATGGCTACACCTTC.

This clone was seen a few times. The chain links TRBV18 to TRBJ2-1; 7 bases are shared with TRBD2. V shed 5 bases and J 8 bases; nucleotides not matched to a gene: 15. CDR1 and CDR2 (germline): KGHSH, LQKENI. The CDR3 spans 16 residues. Here the CDR3 DNA reads TGTGCCAGCTCATCCCTTCCGGGACGGGGGGTCGATGAGCAGTTCTTC. Its protein product is CASSSLPGRGVDEQFF.

The chain carries TRBV7-9 and TRBJ1-2; TRBD1 agrees at 9 bases. The ends lost 6 bases at V and 1 base at J; junction bases unmatched: 3. CDR3 length: 14 residues. Per the germline V gene, CDR1 is SEHNR and CDR2 is FQNEAQ (reference sequence). The DNA of the CDR3 is TGTGCCAGCAGGGGACAGGGATATAACTATGGCTACACCTTC. Residues: CASRGQGYNYGYTF.